A single sample gave rise to the 31 T cell receptor beta chains below, sequenced in a study of CD8 T cell repertoires and HIV-1 epitope variants. Profiled with immunoSEQ multiplex PCR; TCRdb holds only in-frame clones, not every one. In the table there are about 5,600 clones, just over 65% of which are singletons. Their antigen targets remain unknown. Sequencing used cultured CD8+ T cells derived from PBMCs. The receptors stem from a male donor with HIV.

This clone was seen a few times. This rearrangement joins TRBV2 to TRBJ1-1; D is unresolved. This CDR3 is 13 amino acids long. Trimming cost V 8 bases and J 0 bases, with 10 bases left between them. Germline assignment: CDR1 SNHLY and CDR2 FYNNEI. CDR3 DNA sequence: TGTGCCAGCCGTGGAATTATGAACACTGAAGCTTTCTTT. Residues: CASRGIMNTEAFF.

The chain's CDR3 is CASSRLTGGFDEQYF. The DNA of the CDR3 is TGTGCCAGCAGCCGGCTGACAGGGGGTTTCGACGAGCAGTACTTC. The chain uses TRBV7-8 and TRBJ2-7, with 9 bases identical to TRBD1. V shed 5 bases and J 5 bases; nucleotides not matched to a gene: 10. CDR1 and CDR2 (germline): SGHVS, FQNEAQ. CDR3 length: 15 residues.

The gene calls are TRBV28 and TRBJ2-3; D may be TRBD1 or TRBD2 (5 bases each). Trimming cost V 0 bases and J 6 bases, with 7 bases left between them. The germline CDR1 and CDR2 sequences are MDHEN and SYDVKM. This CDR3 region has 13 residues. The DNA for the CDR3 is TGTGCCAGCAGTTTATGGGGGGAGGATACGCAGTATTTT. Amino acids: CASSLWGEDTQYF.

The genes are TRBV28 and TRBJ2-4; TRBD1 matches at 10 bases. With 8 bases clipped from V and 4 bases from J, the junction kept 8 bases outside the gene matches. Per germline, CDR1 MDHEN and CDR2 SYDVKM. The CDR3 runs 15 residues. CDR3 bases: TGTGCCAGCGCGTCCGGGACAGGGGATAAAAACATTCAGTACTTC. As protein: CASASGTGDKNIQYF.

This sequence joins TRBV6-5 and TRBJ2-7; possible D gene TRBD1, 5 bases. The CDR3 covers 15 residues. Trimming took off 0 bases at V and 3 bases at J, with 12 bases between the two ends. Germline CDR1 is MNHEY and CDR2 is SVGAGI. The CDR3: CASSYSPGLDYEQYF. Here the CDR3 DNA reads TGTGCCAGCAGTTACTCGCCAGGGTTAGACTACGAGCAGTACTTC.

The chain combines TRBV2 with TRBJ2-1, with 8 bases matching TRBD2. The CDR3 totals 16 residues. Germline assignment: CDR1 SNHLY and CDR2 FYNNEI. Germline trimming cut 1 base from V and 7 bases from J; bases unmatched to any gene: 9. CDR3 protein: CASSEVRAGAYNEQFF. In DNA, the CDR3 is TGTGCCAGCAGTGAAGTTCGAGCGGGGGCTTATAATGAGCAGTTCTTC.

The chain joins TRBV9 to TRBJ2-7; D is ambiguous. The CDR3 totals 12 residues. V shed 2 bases and J shed 5 bases, with 8 bases lying between them. The V gene's germline CDR1 is SGDLS and CDR2 YYNGEE. CDR3 amino acids: CASSVEGDEQYF. The CDR3 region has the DNA TGTGCCAGCAGCGTGGAAGGAGACGAGCAGTACTTC.

The chain has TRBV6-6 and TRBJ1-1; D gene uncertain. The CDR3 runs 14 residues. Germline V gives CDR1 MNHNY, CDR2 SVGAGI (reference sequence). V shed 1 base and J shed 0 bases, with 6 bases lying between them. CDR3 DNA: TGTGCCAGCAGTTACTTGGATATGAACACTGAAGCTTTCTTT. The encoded protein is CASSYLDMNTEAFF.

This chain joins TRBV5-1 and TRBJ2-3, with TRBD1 identical over 7 bases. Germline loops: CDR1 SGHRS, CDR2 YFSETQ. The CDR3 has 14 residues. The junction had 5 bases not matched to a gene; V was cut back by 5 bases and J by 2 bases. The CDR3 sequence is CASSFEGATDTQYF. CDR3 DNA: TGCGCCAGCAGTTTTGAGGGGGCCACAGATACGCAGTATTTT.

This chain uses TRBV12-5 with TRBJ2-1, with unresolved D. The CDR3 runs 12 residues. V lost 4 bases, J lost 9 bases, and 10 bases lay in between. Germline V lookup: CDR1 LGHNT, CDR2 FRNRAP. Here the CDR3 reads CASGSRVAEQFF. The CDR3 DNA sequence: TGTGCTAGTGGTTCTCGAGTAGCTGAGCAGTTCTTC.

The chain carries TRBV13 and TRBJ1-1, with D unresolved. The V end lost 1 base, the J end lost 3 bases, and 15 bases lay between the germline ends. The CDR3 consists of 16 residues. Germline V gene data show CDR1 as PRHDT and CDR2 as FYEKMQ (reference sequence). CDR3 region: CASSLAAEEYDTEAFF. CDR3 DNA sequence: TGTGCCAGCAGCTTAGCAGCAGAAGAGTATGACACTGAAGCTTTCTTT.

The chain uses TRBV27 and TRBJ1-5; perhaps TRBD1 as D (5 bases). There are 14 residues in the CDR3. V was clipped by 0 bases and J by 4 bases, with 7 bases between them. Germline V gene sequence: CDR1 MNHEY, CDR2 SMNVEV (reference sequence). The CDR3 nucleotides read TGTGCCAGCAGTTTATCGGGGGGAAATCAGCCCCAGCATTTT. Residues: CASSLSGGNQPQHF.

The chain employs TRBV5-1 and TRBJ2-3, with D perhaps TRBD1 or TRBD2 (5 bases each). Germline V CDR1 and CDR2: SGHRS, YFSETQ. The ends were cut back, 3 bases at V and 2 bases at J, with 7 bases in the middle. This CDR3 comprises 13 residues. For the CDR3, the DNA is TGCGCCAGCAGCTGGGACCACACAGATACGCAGTATTTT. It codes for CASSWDHTDTQYF.

The chain has TRBV10-2 and TRBJ2-7; D perhaps matches TRBD2 (7 bases). The CDR3 is 16 amino acids. Trimming removed 0 bases at V and 2 bases at J, with 14 bases between. Per the germline V gene, CDR1 is WSHSY and CDR2 is SAAADI. The CDR3 sequence: CASSESRGGPPYEQYF. DNA for the CDR3: TGCGCCAGCAGTGAGTCGAGGGGGGGCCCACCCTACGAGCAGTACTTC.

This sequence joins TRBV27 and TRBJ2-3, with D perhaps matching TRBD2 (5 bases). The CDR3 has 18 residues. Germline CDR1 reads MNHEY; CDR2 reads SMNVEV (reference sequence). V dropped 0 bases and J dropped 0 bases, with 16 bases sitting between them. The CDR3 DNA follows: TGTGCCAGCAGTTTATCGATCACAGACTACACTAGCACAGATACGCAGTATTTT. Its protein product is CASSLSITDYTSTDTQYF.

The chain combines TRBV5-8 with TRBJ1-4; 7 nucleotides line up with TRBD1. Trimming cost V 2 bases and J 7 bases; bases outside gene matches: 5. Germline V gives CDR1 SGHTS, CDR2 YDEGEE. The CDR3 loop spans 14 amino acids. The CDR3 nucleotides read TGTGCCAGCAGCTTAGTTTACAGGGGTGAAAAACTGTTTTTT. Protein sequence: CASSLVYRGEKLFF.

The chain uses TRBV7-9 and TRBJ2-1; 11 positions agree with TRBD2. Trimming at V came to 4 bases and at J to 4 bases, leaving 12 bases not matched to a gene. CDR3 size: 18 residues. The germline CDR1 and CDR2 sequences are SEHNR and FQNEAQ (reference sequence). In DNA form, the CDR3 reads TGTGCCAGCAGCTCCTGGGATTTGGGACTAGCGGATTACAATGAGCAGTTCTTC. Translated: CASSSWDLGLADYNEQFF.

By share, this clone ranks as large. This rearrangement joins TRBV27 to TRBJ2-7; D is tentatively TRBD1 or TRBD2 (5 bases each). The CDR3 has 16 amino acids. Trimming pared 0 bases from V and 0 bases from J, leaving 12 bases between. Germline-derived CDR1 and CDR2 are MNHEY and SMNVEV (reference sequence). CDR3: CASSLSVGTYSYEQYF. The CDR3, as DNA: TGTGCCAGCAGTTTATCGGTTGGGACGTACTCCTACGAGCAGTACTTC.

The rearrangement joins TRBV7-8 to TRBJ2-1; unclear D gene. The V gene's germline CDR1 is SGHVS and CDR2 FQNEAQ. The CDR3 totals 16 residues. The V and J ends lost 1 base and 6 bases respectively, with 16 bases between them. CDR3 nucleotides: TGTGCCAGCAGCTTAGAGGCGGTAGAATATAGCAATGAGCAGTTCTTC. Protein product: CASSLEAVEYSNEQFF. The full variable domain, its missing parts supplied by reference TRBV7-8 and TRBJ2-1, is GAGVSQSPRYKVAKRGQDVALRCDPISGHVSLFWYQQALGQGPEFLTYFQNEAQLDKSGLPSDRFFAERPEGSVSTLKIQRTQQEDSAVYLCASSLEAVEYSNEQFFGPGTRLTVL.

This chain links TRBV19 with TRBJ1-5, with 7 bases aligning to TRBD1. The CDR3 runs 13 residues. Unmatched junction bases numbered 8, after V lost 5 bases and J lost 10 bases. The germline V gene has CDR1 LNHDA and CDR2 SQIVND (reference sequence). The CDR3 nucleotides read TGTGCCAGTAGTGCCGGGACAGCTTTTCCCCAGCATTTT. Translating it yields CASSAGTAFPQHF.

The genes are TRBV15 and TRBJ2-2; D is perhaps TRBD1 (6 bases). This CDR3 is 17 amino acids long. The V gene's germline CDR1 is LNHNV and CDR2 YYDKDF (reference sequence). V was pared by 1 base and J by 0 bases, with 12 bases between. The CDR3 DNA sequence: TGTGCCACCAGCAGAGGACAGGCGATTTCGAACACCGGGGAGCTGTTTTTT. Translated: CATSRGQAISNTGELFF.

This chain uses TRBV4-1 with TRBJ2-5, with a weak D call TRBD1 (5 bases). V was shortened by 3 bases and J by 1 base, with 12 bases between the two germline ends. The CDR3 contains 15 residues. CDR1 and CDR2 (germline): MGHRA, YSYEKL. In DNA form, the CDR3 reads TGCGCCAGCAGCCAGTTAGACAGCGTCCAAGAGACCCAGTACTTC. This translates into CASSQLDSVQETQYF.

The genes are TRBV28 and TRBJ2-7; D not certain. CDR1 and CDR2 from the germline V gene are MDHEN and SYDVKM. Trimming removed 4 bases from V and 2 bases from J, with 6 bases in between. The CDR3 totals 12 residues. The CDR3 DNA is TGTGCCAGCAGTTCGACGGCCTACGAGCAGTACTTC. It specifies CASSSTAYEQYF.

This rearrangement joins TRBV9 to TRBJ2-5, with D perhaps matching TRBD1 or TRBD2 (5 bases each). The end of the DNA aligns better with TRBJ2-7, so the J call may be wrong. The CDR3 loop spans 16 amino acids. Per germline, CDR1 SGDLS and CDR2 YYNGEE. CDR3 region: CASSDSREGRRYEQYF. DNA for the CDR3: TGTGCCAGCAGCGACAGCCGTGAGGGGCGCAGATACGAGCAGTACTTC.

The genes are TRBV27 and TRBJ1-1; weak D call: TRBD1 (5 bases). Germline V CDR1 and CDR2: MNHEY, SMNVEV (reference sequence). CDR3 size: 16 residues. Trimming took off 3 bases at V and 1 base at J, with 15 bases between the two ends. For the CDR3, the DNA is TGTGCCAGCAGTTTGGGAGAAATGGGACCGAACACTGAAGCTTTCTTT. Protein product: CASSLGEMGPNTEAFF.

The chain employs TRBV13 and TRBJ2-2; no reliable D call. V was clipped by 1 base and J by 5 bases, with 8 bases between them. The CDR3 contains 14 residues. CDR1 is PRHDT and CDR2 is FYEKMQ in the germline V gene (reference sequence). The CDR3 region has the DNA TGTGCCAGCAGCTTAGTTAGGGATACCGGGGAGCTGTTTTTT. Amino acid sequence: CASSLVRDTGELFF.

The chain couples TRBV4-3 to TRBJ1-3, with D possibly TRBD1 on 5 matching bases. From germline, CDR1 is LGHNA and CDR2 YSLEER. The CDR3 has 15 amino acids. Trimming took off 3 bases at V and 7 bases at J, with 16 bases between the two ends. The CDR3 protein is CASSQFRDAWNTIYF. For the CDR3, the DNA is TGCGCCAGCAGCCAGTTCCGGGACGCATGGAACACCATATATTTT.

The rearrangement uses TRBV27 and TRBJ2-2, with D tentatively TRBD2 (6 bases). V gave up 3 bases and J gave up 1 base, with 12 bases separating them. The CDR3 spans 16 residues. The germline V gene encodes CDR1 MNHEY and CDR2 SMNVEV (reference sequence). The CDR3 sequence: CASSFGAGLNTGELFF. CDR3 DNA sequence: TGTGCCAGCAGTTTCGGAGCGGGCTTGAACACCGGGGAGCTGTTTTTT.

DNA for the CDR3: TGTGCCAGCAGCTTAAACAGGGGGGCTTTCTTT. Translation: CASSLNRGAFF. V and J are TRBV7-2 and TRBJ1-1; 8 bases agree with TRBD1. Trimming at V came to 2 bases and at J to 11 bases, leaving 1 base not matched to a gene. The CDR3 sequence is 11 residues long. Germline CDR1 SGHTA, CDR2 FQGNSA. Drawing the rest from reference TRBV7-2 and TRBJ1-1, the complete variable domain is GAGVSQSPSNKVTEKGKDVELRCDPISGHTALYWYRQSLGQGLEFLIYFQGNSAPDKSGLPSDRFSAERTGGSVSTLTIQRTQQEDSAVYLCASSLNRGAFFGQGTRLTVV.

This clone has only a few counts. This chain uses TRBV14 with TRBJ1-1, with D hard to call. This CDR3 spans 15 amino acids. CDR1 and CDR2 (germline): SGHDN, FVKESK. V was trimmed by 1 base and J by 8 bases, leaving 17 bases between them. CDR3 sequence reads: CASSQASSQGPEAFF. In nucleotides, the CDR3 is TGTGCCAGCAGCCAAGCGTCATCCCAAGGTCCGGAAGCTTTCTTT.

V and J are TRBV4-3 and TRBJ1-6; no clear D gene. The ends were cut back, 1 base at V and 16 bases at J, with 17 bases in the middle. Germline CDR1 is LGHNA and CDR2 is YSLEER. This CDR3 is built from 14 residues. CDR3 bases: TGCGCCAGCAGCCAAGGAGATGAAGGGCGGCCTCTCCACTTT. It encodes CASSQGDEGRPLHF.